One sample yielded the 17 T cell receptor beta chains listed below, sequenced in a study of blood T cell repertoires in COVID-19. TCRdb keeps only in-frame clones here, not all; method: immunoSEQ multiplex PCR. The sample consists of some 100,000 clones, roughly 84% of them appearing once. Sequencing used peripheral blood. The origin of the receptors is a woman in her 50s with acute or convalescent COVID-19.

This clone was seen a single time. V is TRBV5-1 and J is TRBJ2-2; 14 nucleotides line up with TRBD2. Germline V gives CDR1 SGHRS, CDR2 YFSETQ. The CDR3 length is 18 residues. J lost 9 bases, V lost 4 bases, and 14 bases had no gene match. CDR3 sequence reads: CASSAGLAGGANARELFF. The DNA for the CDR3 is TGCGCCAGCAGCGCAGGACTAGCGGGGGGCGCGAATGCTAGGGAGCTGTTTTTT. Variable domain in full (rest from reference TRBV5-1 and TRBJ2-2): KAGVTQTPRYLIKTRGQQVTLSCSPISGHRSVSWYQQTPGQGLQFLFEYFSETQRNKGNFPGRFSGRQFSNSRSEMNVSTLELGDSALYLCASSAGLAGGANARELFFGEGSRLTVL.

The chain employs TRBV5-1 and TRBJ1-1; no reliable D call. The V gene lost 9 bases and the J gene lost 1 base, with 19 bases spanning the gap. CDR3 length equals 15 residues. Germline V lookup: CDR1 SGHRS, CDR2 YFSETQ. CDR3 sequence (DNA): TGCGCCACATCCTTTATGGGCCTAGCGAACACTGAAGCTTTCTTT. This encodes CATSFMGLANTEAFF.

This sequence joins TRBV25-1 and TRBJ2-3; D not certain. This CDR3 is 16 amino acids long. Trimming took 3 bases from V and 0 from J, leaving 13 bases between them. Looked up from germline, CDR1 is MGHDK and CDR2 is SYGVNS. The CDR3 DNA reads TGTGCCAGCAGTGACAAGATCTCCAGTAGCACAGATACGCAGTATTTT. Translated, it gives CASSDKISSSTDTQYF.

Details on this clone: Mismatch with germline at one junction end may stem from a read error. This chain connects TRBV6-5 to TRBJ2-7, with 8 bases identical to TRBD2. Germline loops: CDR1 MNHEY, CDR2 SVGAGI. CDR3 length equals 11 residues. CDR3 protein: CAATAFSGTLF. CDR3 coding DNA: TGTGCCGCTACGGCCTTTAGCGGGACGTTGTTC.

V usage is TRBV9 and J usage is TRBJ1-1; tentative D call: TRBD1 (5 bases). This CDR3 region has 13 residues. Germline V gives CDR1 SGDLS, CDR2 YYNGEE. V lost 5 bases to trimming and J lost 0 bases, with 8 bases between them. The CDR3 nucleotides read TGTGCCAGCAGTCGACAGTTGAACACTGAAGCTTTCTTT. The encoded protein is CASSRQLNTEAFF. The full variable domain, completed using reference TRBV9 and TRBJ1-1, is DSGVTQTPKHLITATGQRVTLRCSPRSGDLSVYWYQQSLDQGLQFLIQYYNGEERAKGNILERFSAQQFPDLHSELNLSSLELGDSALYFCASSRQLNTEAFFGQGTRLTVV.

J is TRBJ1-2 and V is TRBV5-1; D is ambiguous. The V gene's germline CDR1 is SGHRS and CDR2 YFSETQ. V gave up 6 bases and J gave up 8 bases, with 20 bases separating them. CDR3 length: 14 residues. Here the CDR3 DNA reads TGCGCCAGCAAGTCACAGCCCCTGGAAGAAGGCTACACCTTC. Translating gives CASKSQPLEEGYTF.

The genes are TRBV13 and TRBJ1-2; 7 nucleotides agree with TRBD1. The CDR3 spans 15 residues. CDR1 PRHDT and CDR2 FYEKMQ come from the germline V gene (reference sequence). After removal of 4 bases from V and 5 bases from J, the junction contained 10 bases not matched to a gene. The CDR3 bases are TGTGCCAGCAGCTCAACCACCGGGACAGCTTATGGCTACACCTTC. This sequence encodes CASSSTTGTAYGYTF. Supplemented by reference TRBV13 and TRBJ1-2, the full variable domain reads AAGVIQSPRHLIKEKRETATLKCYPIPRHDTVYWYQQGPGQDPQFLISFYEKMQSDKGSIPDRFSAQQFSDYHSELNMSSLELGDSALYFCASSSTTGTAYGYTFGSGTRLTVV.

The chain couples TRBV12-3 or TRBV12-4 to TRBJ1-2, with D perhaps TRBD1 (5 bases). The V end lost 5 bases, the J end lost 5 bases, and 12 bases lay between the germline ends. The CDR3 has 13 amino acids. Here the CDR3 reads CASSPGGGYGYTF. The DNA for the CDR3 is TGTGCCAGCAGTCCCGGGGGGGGTTATGGCTACACCTTC.

This chain joins TRBV12-3 or TRBV12-4 and TRBJ1-2; D not resolved. V was cut by 5 bases and J by 0 bases, with 4 bases left in between. This CDR3 region has 12 residues. CDR3 sequence (DNA): TGTGCCAGCAGTCAAACTAACTATGGCTACACCTTC. Translating it yields CASSQTNYGYTF.

The sample holds a few counts of this clone. This chain uses TRBV12-3 or TRBV12-4 with TRBJ1-2, with D possibly matching TRBD1 (5 bases). This CDR3 has 12 amino acids. Trimming pared 5 bases from V and 6 bases from J, leaving 10 bases between. CDR3 sequence reads: CASSIRQHGYTF. CDR3 DNA sequence: TGTGCCAGCAGTATTCGACAGCATGGCTACACCTTC.

The chain joins TRBV5-6 to TRBJ2-7; 7 bases are shared with TRBD2. The CDR3 covers 14 residues. Per the germline V gene, CDR1 is SGHDT and CDR2 is YYEEEE. Losses at the gene ends were 1 base for V and 5 bases for J; bases not matched to a gene: 6. This CDR3 reads CASSLTGGSNEQYF. The CDR3, as DNA: TGTGCCAGCAGCTTGACGGGGGGTAGTAACGAGCAGTACTTC.

The CDR3: CASSGFRDRGNTIYF. DNA for the CDR3: TGTGCCAGCAGCGGATTTCGGGACAGGGGAAACACCATATATTTT. The genes are TRBV7-6 and TRBJ1-3; 8 nucleotides line up with TRBD1. J lost 4 bases, V lost 5 bases, and 7 bases had no gene match. The V gene's germline CDR1 is SGHVS and CDR2 FNYEAQ. CDR3 length: 15 residues.

This clone was recorded a few times. The chain combines TRBV6-5 with TRBJ2-3; the D gene is possibly TRBD2 (5 bases). Trimming stripped 4 bases from V and 7 bases from J, with 18 bases between. The CDR3 is 15 residues long. Germline V gene lookup returns CDR1 MNHEY and CDR2 SVGAGI. CDR3: CASSSKRTRGYTQYF. The CDR3 DNA reads TGTGCCAGCAGTTCCAAGCGGACCCGCGGGTATACGCAGTATTTT.

The DNA for the CDR3 is TGCGCCAGCAGCTTGGGCAGGGATTATGGCTACACCTTC. Amino acids: CASSLGRDYGYTF. The rearrangement uses TRBV5-1 and TRBJ1-2, with a weak D call TRBD1 (5 bases). This CDR3 region has 13 residues. Per germline, CDR1 SGHRS and CDR2 YFSETQ. Trimming took 0 bases from V and 5 from J, leaving 8 bases between them.

The chain is built from TRBV18 and TRBJ1-5, with D possibly being TRBD1 (6 bases). The V end lost 3 bases, the J end lost 3 bases, and 12 bases lay between the germline ends. Per germline, CDR1 KGHSH and CDR2 LQKENI. The CDR3 spans 15 residues. The CDR3 spells CASSPSTGNNQPQHF. The CDR3 coding sequence is TGTGCCAGCTCACCCTCTACAGGGAACAATCAGCCCCAGCATTTT.

The chain combines TRBV10-2 with TRBJ2-3; 8 nucleotides align to TRBD1. The CDR3 runs to 15 residues. Trimming took 5 bases from V and 1 from J; bases not matched to a gene: 5. From germline, CDR1 is WSHSY and CDR2 SAAADI. The CDR3 nucleotides are TGCGCCAGCAGTACCCCGGGACAGGGCACAGATACGCAGTATTTT. Translation gives CASSTPGQGTDTQYF.

The rearrangement uses TRBV18 and TRBJ1-1, with 9 bases fitting TRBD1. Germline V gives CDR1 KGHSH, CDR2 LQKENI. The CDR3 extends over 17 amino acids. V gave up 4 bases and J gave up 2 bases; unmatched junction bases: 11. Written as DNA, the CDR3 is TGTGCCAGCTCACGTACGGGACAGGGTTCCATTAACACTGAAGCTTTCTTT. This gives the protein CASSRTGQGSINTEAFF.